Below, 3 T cell receptor beta chains from the same sample are listed, as sequenced in a study of human T cells and chemical hapten exposure. The time point is: healthy volunteer bleed at 6 weeks. Someone pulled total RNA out of unfractionated whole blood. A single record per CDR3 protein comes from TCRdb applying MiXCR to the RACE reads. The table includes approximately 84,000 distinct CDR3 sequences, over 7% detected once. Sequenced input: whole blood. Receptors originate from a male donor in good health. Some clones in this sample may be carry-over from other donors' samples.

In its sample, this clonotype was seen many times. CDR3 sequence: CASVYRDRGAYEQYF. The CDR3 region has the DNA TGTGCCAGCGTCTACCGGGACCGAGGTGCCTACGAGCAGTACTTC. The rearrangement uses TRBV6-2 or TRBV6-3 and TRBJ2-7, with D perhaps being TRBD1 or TRBD2 (5 bases each). The CDR3 runs 15 residues. Trimming took 8 bases from V and 2 from J, leaving 19 bases between them. Germline lookup yields CDR1 MNHEY and CDR2 SVGEGT.

V usage is TRBV14 and J usage is TRBJ1-5; 10 nucleotides align to TRBD1. CDR3 length equals 18 residues. J was trimmed by 6 bases and V by 4 bases; bases with no gene match: 15. CDR1 and CDR2 (germline): SGHDN, FVKESK. CDR3 loop: CASSRFGADRGQGQPQHF. Here the CDR3 DNA reads TGTGCCAGCAGCCGATTCGGGGCCGACAGGGGGCAAGGTCAGCCCCAGCATTTT.

The chain is built from TRBV20-1 and TRBJ2-3; 8 bases match TRBD2. The CDR3 spans 14 residues. Germline V gene data show CDR1 as DFQATT and CDR2 as SNEGSKA (reference sequence). The junction had 6 bases not matched to a gene; V was cut back by 3 bases and J by 4 bases. As DNA, the CDR3 is TGCAGTGCTAGCGGGAGGGGTAGCGCAGATACGCAGTATTTT. Translated: CSASGRGSADTQYF.